This is a list of T cell receptor beta chains from one sample in a study of cytomegalovirus exposure and HLA in healthy donors. Assay: immunoSEQ multiplex PCR; the TCRdb copy retains only in-frame clones and omits some. The sample has 150,000 to 200,000 clones, 75% to 90% seen once; the top ten hold 1.5% to 2%. The specimen sequenced was PBMCs. All receptors come from a human donor in good health. Each CDR3 is given with its conserved first and last residue. The D gene is left open where the match is weak. Rows may omit the clone size; those that give it use once, few, many or a size class.

>.|TRBV4-1|.|TRBJ2-2
CASSQDLLNTGELFF
TGCGCCAGCAGCCAAGACCTATTAAACACCGGGGAGCTGTTTTTT
>.|TRBV5-4|.|TRBJ1-5
CASSLGGGAHSNQPQHF
TGTGCCAGCAGCTTGGGAGGCGGTGCCCATAGCAATCAGCCCCAGCATTTT
>TRBD2|TRBV7-2|once|TRBJ2-1
CASSVRGTSGESQFF
TGTGCCAGCAGCGTTAGGGGGACTAGCGGGGAATCACAGTTCTTC
>TRBD2|TRBV7-3|.|TRBJ2-3
CASSLLAGTDTQYF
TGTGCCAGCAGCTTACTAGCGGGGACCGATACGCAGTATTTT
>TRBD1|TRBV2|.|TRBJ1-5
CASGGQGGNQPQHF
TGTGCCAGCGGGGGACAGGGTGGCAATCAGCCCCAGCATTTT
>TRBD1|TRBV5-6|once|TRBJ2-1
CASSGDRESSYNEQFF
TGTGCCAGCAGCGGAGACAGGGAAAGCTCCTACAATGAGCAGTTCTTC
>.|TRBV13|once|TRBJ2-5
CASSFRGGVGQETQYF
TGTGCCAGCAGCTTCCGGGGCGGGGTTGGACAAGAGACCCAGTACTTC
>.|TRBV6-4|.|TRBJ1-2
CASSDHARGGGGYTF
TGTGCCAGCAGTGACCATGCCAGAGGGGGGGGAGGCTACACCTTC
>TRBD2|TRBV29-1|.|TRBJ2-2
CSVVLGGASSRSTGELFF
TGCAGCGTTGTGCTCGGGGGGGCAAGTTCTCGGAGTACCGGGGAGCTGTTTTTT
>.|TRBV11-2|.|TRBJ1-2
CASSLATWYGYTF
TGTGCCAGCAGCTTAGCAACTTGGTATGGCTACACCTTC
>.|TRBV7-9|few|TRBJ1-3
CASSSRDSSSGNTIYF
TGTGCCAGCAGCTCCCGGGACTCAAGCTCTGGAAACACCATATATTTT
>TRBD1|TRBV10-3|.|TRBJ2-1
CAISESWDRGNEQFF
TGTGCCATCAGTGAGTCGTGGGACAGAGGCAATGAGCAGTTCTTC
>.|TRBV7-6|.|TRBJ1-6
CASSFEGVGSPLHF
TGTGCCAGCAGCTTTGAGGGGGTTGGCTCACCCCTCCACTTT